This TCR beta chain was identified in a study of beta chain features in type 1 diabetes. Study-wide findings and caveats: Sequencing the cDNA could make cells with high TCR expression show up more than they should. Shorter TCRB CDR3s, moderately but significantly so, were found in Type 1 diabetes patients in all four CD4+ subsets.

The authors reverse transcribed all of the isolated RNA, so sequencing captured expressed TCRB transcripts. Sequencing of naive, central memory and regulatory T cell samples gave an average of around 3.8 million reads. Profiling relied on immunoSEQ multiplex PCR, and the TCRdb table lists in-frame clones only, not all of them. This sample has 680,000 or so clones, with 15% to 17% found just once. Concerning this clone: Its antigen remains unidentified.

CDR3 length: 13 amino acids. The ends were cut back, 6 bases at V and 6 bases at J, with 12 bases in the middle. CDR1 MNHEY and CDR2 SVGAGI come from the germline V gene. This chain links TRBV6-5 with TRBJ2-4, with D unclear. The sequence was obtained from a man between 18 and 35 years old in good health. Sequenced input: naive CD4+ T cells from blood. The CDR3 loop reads CASSSGHGNIQYF. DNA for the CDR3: TGTGCCAGCAGCTCGGGCCACGGAAACATTCAGTACTTC.